The rows below give T cell receptor beta chains drawn from one sample of a study of T cell clonotyping in hematopoietic cell transplantation. The repertoire was sequenced with immunoSEQ multiplex PCR; TCRdb's copy has only in-frame clones and lacks some. The top ten clones hold 3% to 4.5% of a sample with about 21,000 clones, roughly 90% of them seen once. Sequenced material: peripheral blood mononuclear cells, taken before stem cell transplant. These receptors all come from a man aged 18 to 30 with biphenotypic leukemia. Some clones in this sample may be carry-over from other donors' samples. CDR3s include the opening cysteine and the closing phenylalanine or tryptophan. A D gene is named only where the DNA matches it firmly. Where a row states a size, it is once, few, many or the class of an expanded clone; other rows omit it.

>.|.|TRBJ1-4|TRBV11-3
TGTGCCAGCAGCTTTGGCCAGGGAGGGAATGTAAAACTGTTTTTT
CASSFGQGGNVKLFF
>.|TRBD1|TRBJ1-6|TRBV7-2
TGTGCCAGCAGACCCGGGACAGGGGATAATTCACCCCTCCACTTT
CASRPGTGDNSPLHF
>once|.|TRBJ1-3|TRBV6-5
TGTGCCAGCAGACCGTACCGCTCTGGAAACACCATATATTTT
CASRPYRSGNTIYF
>.|.|TRBJ2-7|TRBV15
TGTGCCACCAGCAGAGGGGACGCCCGCAGCTACGAGCAGTACTTC
CATSRGDARSYEQYF
>.|.|TRBJ2-7|TRBV5-4
TGTGCCAGCAGCTTCACTCCGAAGACCTACGAGCAGTACTTC
CASSFTPKTYEQYF
>once|TRBD1|TRBJ1-1|TRBV5-6
TGTGCCAGCAGCTTGAAGGGGGCCGCTGAAGCTTTCTTT
CASSLKGAAEAFF
>.|.|TRBJ1-2|TRBV20-1
TGCAGTGCTAGTCGGTGGGTCGGCTACACCTTC
CSASRWVGYTF
>.|.|TRBJ1-1|TRBV19
TGTGCCAGTAGTATAGACTCGGGGGCGACTGAAGCTTTCTTT
CASSIDSGATEAFF
>.|TRBD1|TRBJ1-3|TRBV5-5
TGTGCCAGCAGCGCCGGACAGGGGTCTCAAGGAAACACCATATATTTT
CASSAGQGSQGNTIYF
>.|TRBD1|TRBJ2-1|TRBV27
TGTGCCAGCAGTTTCCTCCGGGACAGGGGGTACAATGAGCAGTTCTTC
CASSFLRDRGYNEQFF
>.|.|TRBJ1-2|TRBV29-1
TGCAGCGTGGCAAAGGACATTTACTATGGCTACACCTTC
CSVAKDIYYGYTF
>.|.|TRBJ2-7|TRBV5-1
TGCGCCAGCAGCTCCCTCCCCAACTACGAGCAGTACTTC
CASSSLPNYEQYF
>.|.|TRBJ1-1|TRBV7-9
TGTGCCAGCGCGGGGTCTGAAGCTTTCTTT
CASAGSEAFF
>.|TRBD1|TRBJ2-3|TRBV2
TGTGCCAGCGTACGGGACAGGGAACCAGATACGCAGTATTTT
CASVRDREPDTQYF
>once|TRBD2|TRBJ2-4|TRBV19
TGTGCCAGTAGTAAGACTAGCGGGGCCAAAAACATTCAGTACTTC
CASSKTSGAKNIQYF
>.|.|TRBJ1-2|TRBV6-1
TGTGCCAGCAGGGCGTCCAGTATCCCTAACTATGGCTACACCTTC
CASRASSIPNYGYTF
>.|.|TRBJ1-4|TRBV2
TGTGCCAGCAGTGAAGCAGGGGCGAGAGGAAAACTGTTTTTT
CASSEAGARGKLFF